A single sample gave rise to the 27 T cell receptor beta chains below, sequenced in a study of blood T cell repertoires in COVID-19. The protocol was immunoSEQ multiplex PCR, while the TCRdb copy is restricted to in-frame clones and leaves out a portion. The data hold 150,000 to 200,000 clones, with 89% observed a single time. Sequencing was performed on peripheral blood. The receptors here all came from a man younger than 30 who had recovered from COVID-19.

V and J are TRBV15 and TRBJ2-3, with a weak D call TRBD2 (5 bases). The V end was cut by 2 bases, the J end by 3 bases, with 12 bases between. CDR1 and CDR2 from the germline V gene are LNHNV and YYDKDF (reference sequence). This CDR3 comprises 15 residues. The CDR3 nucleotides are TGTGCCACCAGCAGACCATCTCGAGGGACAGATACGCAGTATTTT. This encodes CATSRPSRGTDTQYF.

The rearrangement joins TRBV9 to TRBJ2-3; the D gene is possibly TRBD2 (5 bases). CDR1 and CDR2 from the germline V gene are SGDLS and YYNGEE. Trimming cost V 4 bases and J 0 bases, with 15 bases left between them. The CDR3 is 16 amino acids. The CDR3 sequence is CASSPPRRASTDTQYF. CDR3 sequence (DNA): TGTGCCAGCAGCCCCCCTAGGCGGGCGAGCACAGATACGCAGTATTTT. The whole variable domain, remainder taken from reference TRBV9 and TRBJ2-3, is DSGVTQTPKHLITATGQRVTLRCSPRSGDLSVYWYQQSLDQGLQFLIQYYNGEERAKGNILERFSAQQFPDLHSELNLSSLELGDSALYFCASSPPRRASTDTQYFGPGTRLTVL.

The chain joins TRBV5-4 to TRBJ2-3; D unclear. There are 12 residues in the CDR3. Per the germline V gene, CDR1 is SGHNT and CDR2 is YYREEE (reference sequence). V lost 3 bases, J lost 7 bases, and 9 bases lay in between. The CDR3 loop is CASSSKTNTQYF. In DNA, the CDR3 is TGTGCCAGCAGCTCGAAGACAAATACGCAGTATTTT.

The V call is TRBV9, the J call TRBJ2-2; 11 nucleotides agree with TRBD2. Looked up from germline, CDR1 is SGDLS and CDR2 is YYNGEE. V was clipped by 1 base and J by 7 bases; unmatched bases: 3. The CDR3 is 15 amino acids. The chain's CDR3 is CASSVLAGGGGELFF. DNA of the CDR3: TGTGCCAGCAGCGTACTAGCGGGAGGCGGCGGGGAGCTGTTTTTT.

This chain joins TRBV19 and TRBJ2-2; 8 positions match TRBD1. V shed 6 bases, J shed 2 bases, and the junction held 14 bases outside the gene matches. The CDR3 totals 18 residues. Per germline, CDR1 LNHDA and CDR2 SQIVND (reference sequence). In DNA form, the CDR3 reads TGTGCCAGTAGGGACAGGGCCAACCCCACGGTCAACACCGGGGAGCTGTTTTTT. Translating it yields CASRDRANPTVNTGELFF.

The chain links TRBV5-4 to TRBJ1-6; TRBD1 matches at 12 bases. Trimming removed 1 base from V and 9 bases from J; junction bases left unmatched: 5. CDR3 length: 16 residues. The germline gives CDR1 SGHNT, CDR2 YYREEE (reference sequence). The CDR3 here is CASSLPGTGGRSPLHF. The CDR3 nucleotides read TGTGCCAGCAGCTTGCCCGGGACAGGGGGCCGTTCACCCCTCCACTTT.

The V gene is TRBV7-2, the J gene TRBJ2-4; 12 nucleotides align to TRBD1. The CDR3 consists of 18 residues. Trimming removed 5 bases from V and 1 base from J; junction bases left unmatched: 9. Germline CDR1 is SGHTA and CDR2 is FQGNSA. CDR3: CASSPGTGGIRAKNIQYF. The CDR3 DNA is TGTGCCAGCAGCCCCGGGACAGGGGGCATTAGGGCCAAAAACATTCAGTACTTC.

The chain recombines TRBV12-3 or TRBV12-4 with TRBJ2-2; D is unclear. CDR3 size: 12 residues. V was cut by 7 bases and J by 1 base, with 4 bases left in between. The CDR3 spells CASNGNTGELFF. The CDR3 DNA follows: TGTGCCAGCAACGGGAACACCGGGGAGCTGTTTTTT.

This sequence joins TRBV9 and TRBJ2-5, with D possibly matching TRBD2 (6 bases). CDR3 size: 14 residues. CDR1 and CDR2 (germline): SGDLS, YYNGEE. The V gene lost 3 bases and the J gene lost 10 bases, with 19 bases spanning the gap. The CDR3 nucleotides are TGTGCCAGCAGCGGAATGGACGGGGGTAATGTCCAGTACTTC. Translating it yields CASSGMDGGNVQYF.

V is TRBV5-6 and J is TRBJ2-1; 9 bases align to TRBD2. Germline V CDR1 and CDR2: SGHDT, YYEEEE. This CDR3 contains 17 residues. The V and J ends lost 5 bases and 1 base, in that order; junction bases with no gene match: 10. CDR3 region: CASSYMASGASYNEQFF. CDR3 nucleotides: TGTGCCAGCAGTTATATGGCTAGCGGGGCGTCCTACAATGAGCAGTTCTTC.

V is TRBV6-2 or TRBV6-3 and J is TRBJ1-1; D is uncertain. The V end was cut by 5 bases, the J end by 6 bases, with 10 bases between. The CDR3 is 12 residues long. Germline V CDR1 and CDR2: MNHEY, SVGEGT. The CDR3 loop reads CASSDPGAEAFF. As DNA, the CDR3 is TGTGCCAGCAGTGACCCCGGGGCTGAAGCTTTCTTT.

The V call is TRBV6-5, the J call TRBJ1-5, with D maybe TRBD1 (6 bases). The CDR3 spans 14 residues. In germline, CDR1 is MNHEY, CDR2 SVGAGI. V lost 6 bases to trimming and J lost 3 bases, with 12 bases between them. The CDR3 DNA sequence: TGTGCCAGCAGCGATTGGGGGCCCAATCAGCCCCAGCATTTT. This gives the protein CASSDWGPNQPQHF.

This chain joins TRBV5-5 and TRBJ2-7; 7 bases match TRBD1. The CDR3 runs to 13 residues. Germline CDR1 and CDR2: SGHKS and YYEKEE (reference sequence). The trim removed 4 bases at V and 2 bases at J, leaving 3 bases unmatched. CDR3 bases: TGTGCCAGCAGCCGGGACAGAGCCTACGAGCAGTACTTC. This encodes CASSRDRAYEQYF.

The chain employs TRBV6-6 and TRBJ1-3, with a possible D match to TRBD1 (5 bases). CDR1 and CDR2 (germline): MNHNY, SVGAGI (reference sequence). With 5 bases removed from V and 4 bases from J, the gap between germline ends came to 18 bases. The length of the CDR3 is 16 residues. CDR3 sequence (DNA): TGTGCCAGCAGTAGGGGAAAGGGAATAAGCGGAAACACCATATATTTT. It specifies CASSRGKGISGNTIYF.

The V call is TRBV29-1, the J call TRBJ2-3; tentative D call: TRBD2 (6 bases). Trimming took 3 bases from V and 2 from J, leaving 15 bases between them. Germline V gene sequence: CDR1 SQVTM, CDR2 ANQGSEA. The CDR3 is 15 residues long. The CDR3 reads CSVDRSSVLTDTQYF. CDR3 coding DNA: TGCAGCGTTGATAGGTCTAGCGTACTCACAGATACGCAGTATTTT.

The J gene is TRBJ2-7, the V gene TRBV9; D gene unclear. The ends were cut back, 3 bases at V and 1 base at J, with 8 bases in the middle. The CDR3 sequence is 13 residues long. Germline V gene data show CDR1 as SGDLS and CDR2 as YYNGEE. DNA of the CDR3: TGTGCCAGCAGCGATACGCTATCCTACGAGCAGTACTTC. Its protein is CASSDTLSYEQYF.

The V and J genes are TRBV9 and TRBJ1-1, with 10 bases aligning to TRBD1. The CDR3 extends over 14 amino acids. The germline V gene encodes CDR1 SGDLS and CDR2 YYNGEE. The trim removed 1 base at V and 7 bases at J, leaving 4 bases unmatched. CDR3 loop: CASSVTGQGGEAFF. Here the CDR3 DNA reads TGTGCCAGCAGCGTAACCGGACAGGGGGGTGAAGCTTTCTTT.

The chain couples TRBV2 to TRBJ2-1, with TRBD2 as a possible D gene (5 bases). Germline-derived CDR1 and CDR2 are SNHLY and FYNNEI. Trimming stripped 6 bases from V and 9 bases from J, with 21 bases between. This CDR3 has 15 residues. CDR3 in DNA: TGTGCCAGCAGATCCCACGATATTGGTGGGAGTGAGCAGTTCTTC. It specifies CASRSHDIGGSEQFF.

The chain is built from TRBV5-1 and TRBJ2-3; 14 nucleotides line up with TRBD2. Germline V gives CDR1 SGHRS, CDR2 YFSETQ. Trimming cost V 4 bases and J 3 bases; bases outside gene matches: 22. The CDR3 covers 22 residues. The CDR3 nucleotides read TGCGCCAGCAGCCCAAGAAAAATTCCGGGACTAGCGGGAGACGGTGGGACAGATACGCAGTATTTT. Its translation is CASSPRKIPGLAGDGGTDTQYF.

This clone was counted between two and nine times. CDR3 residues: CASSSITGPEQYF. The CDR3 DNA reads as TGTGCCAGCAGTTCTATAACAGGCCCCGAGCAGTACTTC. The J gene is TRBJ2-7, the V gene TRBV7-9; D possibly corresponds to TRBD1 (5 bases). CDR1 and CDR2 (germline): SEHNR, FQNEAQ (reference sequence). This CDR3 is built from 13 residues. Deletions cut 6 bases from V and 6 bases from J, with 15 bases between.

This clone has only one observation. The chain carries TRBV19 and TRBJ2-7; 7 bases are shared with TRBD2. This CDR3 is built from 13 residues. After removal of 6 bases from V and 3 bases from J, the junction contained 5 bases not matched to a gene. Germline values: CDR1 LNHDA, CDR2 SQIVND (reference sequence). This chain's CDR3 is CASSRTRHYEQYF. The CDR3 DNA reads TGTGCCAGTAGCAGGACTAGGCACTACGAGCAGTACTTC.

The J gene is TRBJ2-1, the V gene TRBV27; D perhaps matches TRBD1 (6 bases). V was pared by 4 bases and J by 4 bases, with 8 bases between. There are 13 residues in the CDR3. Looked up from germline, CDR1 is MNHEY and CDR2 is SMNVEV (reference sequence). The DNA for the CDR3 is TGTGCCAGCAGTTGGACAGCTTACAATGAGCAGTTCTTC. This translates into CASSWTAYNEQFF.

The chain has TRBV9 and TRBJ2-1; D possibly corresponds to TRBD1 (8 bases). There are 15 residues in the CDR3. Germline lookup yields CDR1 SGDLS and CDR2 YYNGEE. Trimming removed 0 bases from V and 5 bases from J, with 12 bases in between. The CDR3 here is CASSVGTGRDNEQFF. In DNA, the CDR3 is TGTGCCAGCAGCGTAGGGACAGGGAGGGACAATGAGCAGTTCTTC.

The chain combines TRBV10-3 with TRBJ1-1; the D gene is possibly TRBD1 (5 bases). This CDR3 has 13 amino acids. CDR1 is ENHRY and CDR2 is SYGVKD in the germline V gene. Trimming cost V 9 bases and J 1 base, with 12 bases left between them. CDR3 bases: TGTGCCATTACCTACGACAGGAACACTGAAGCTTTCTTT. The encoded protein is CAITYDRNTEAFF.

The chain employs TRBV28 and TRBJ2-5, with 10 positions matching TRBD1. The CDR3 has 15 residues. With V trimmed by 7 bases and J by 5 bases, 10 bases remained unmatched. Germline CDR1 is MDHEN and CDR2 is SYDVKM. This CDR3 reads CASTLRTGGPETQYF. The CDR3 nucleotides are TGTGCCAGCACTCTCCGGACAGGGGGGCCGGAGACCCAGTACTTC.

The V call is TRBV27, the J call TRBJ1-1; no firm D call. The CDR3 is made up of 14 amino acids. V gave up 3 bases and J gave up 0 bases, with 8 bases separating them. Looked up from germline, CDR1 is MNHEY and CDR2 is SMNVEV (reference sequence). CDR3: CASSFKQMNTEAFF. DNA for the CDR3: TGTGCCAGCAGTTTTAAACAAATGAACACTGAAGCTTTCTTT.

The V gene is TRBV24-1, the J gene TRBJ2-5; 8 bases map to TRBD1. V shed 0 bases and J 5 bases; nucleotides not matched to a gene: 7. The CDR3 length is 16 residues. Germline CDR1 is KGHDR and CDR2 is SFDVKD. The CDR3 nucleotides are TGTGCCACCAGTGATTTGACAGGGGGATCACTGGAGACCCAGTACTTC. Residues: CATSDLTGGSLETQYF.